Below, 5 T cell receptor beta chains from the same sample are listed, as sequenced in a study of blood T cell repertoires in COVID-19. The method was immunoSEQ multiplex PCR; TCRdb's version includes in-frame clones alone and lacks a portion of them. The sample has 40,000 to 50,000 clones; about nine tenths are singletons. The source material was peripheral blood. These receptors were taken from a man in his fifties or sixties with active COVID-19.

The rearrangement uses TRBV28 and TRBJ2-6; 8 nucleotides match TRBD1. V dropped 6 bases and J dropped 3; count of bases not matched to a gene: 7. This CDR3 spans 16 amino acids. The germline V gene encodes CDR1 MDHEN and CDR2 SYDVKM. CDR3 nucleotide sequence: TGTGCCAGCAGAGAGCAGGGGGCGAATGGGGCCAACGTCCTGACTTTC. Translated, it gives CASREQGANGANVLTF.

The chain combines TRBV6-6 with TRBJ2-5; 9 bases fit TRBD2. Looked up from germline, CDR1 is MNHNY and CDR2 is SVGAGI (reference sequence). The CDR3 is 16 residues long. Germline trimming cut 4 bases from V and 3 bases from J; bases unmatched to any gene: 9. The CDR3: CASSFPSGEGEETQYF. The CDR3 coding sequence is TGTGCCAGCAGTTTCCCTAGCGGGGAAGGGGAAGAGACCCAGTACTTC.

The rearrangement uses TRBV7-9 and TRBJ1-1; D not resolved. Trimming shortened V by 1 base and J by 1 base, and 22 bases separated the two germline ends. Germline V gives CDR1 SEHNR, CDR2 FQNEAQ (reference sequence). CDR3 size: 19 residues. In DNA form, the CDR3 reads TGTGCCAGCAGCTTAGAGAGGTTGGTGGACGGGATACCGAACACTGAAGCTTTCTTT. This sequence encodes CASSLERLVDGIPNTEAFF.

This chain joins TRBV30 and TRBJ2-1; 7 bases align to TRBD2. CDR1 and CDR2 from the germline V gene are GTSNPN and SVGIG (reference sequence). Trimming removed 0 bases from V and 4 bases from J; junction bases left unmatched: 3. This CDR3 is 14 amino acids long. The CDR3 sequence: CAWSVGGGYNEQFF. CDR3 nucleotides: TGTGCCTGGAGTGTGGGCGGGGGATACAATGAGCAGTTCTTC.

The V call is TRBV5-1, the J call TRBJ1-4; TRBD1 is a possible D gene (6 bases). The CDR3 loop spans 14 amino acids. In germline, CDR1 is SGHRS, CDR2 YFSETQ. Trimming shortened V by 0 bases and J by 12 bases, and 15 bases separated the two germline ends. CDR3 region: CASSLVTGQGQLFF. In DNA, the CDR3 is TGCGCCAGCAGCTTGGTAACGGGACAAGGGCAACTGTTTTTT. Using reference TRBV5-1 and TRBJ1-4 for the parts outside the CDR3, the full variable domain is KAGVTQTPRYLIKTRGQQVTLSCSPISGHRSVSWYQQTPGQGLQFLFEYFSETQRNKGNFPGRFSGRQFSNSRSEMNVSTLELGDSALYLCASSLVTGQGQLFFGSGTQLSVL.